This TCR beta chain is from a study of post-analysis software for immune sequencing data (dated by TCRdb to 2013 to 2016). Study-level background: Disease courses on record covered relapsing-remitting, secondary progressive and progressive-relapsing multiple sclerosis, though some patients had no subtype annotation. A subset of samples was prepared in parallel using single-end sample barcoding, then pooled and co-amplified after Illumina adapter ligation. The patient repertoires were compared against 11 previously published healthy control repertoires obtained from donors aged roughly 6 to 26 years. Broader findings and caveats from the paper: Compared with controls, multiple sclerosis patients had significantly lower normalized Chao1 diversity, a finding suggesting substantial peripheral T-cell clonal expansion. About five TRBV segments, including TRBV5-6, TRBV5-1 and TRBV20-1, were significantly more frequent in patients than controls. When samples were clustered directly using the F measure, samples prepared in the same batch co-clustered strongly, which prompted a batch-effect correction. The control group was slightly older than the multiple sclerosis patient group.

Notes on this clonotype: Its target antigen remains unknown. A read error may be the cause here, since a much bigger clone is one base away.

Library preparation used PCR. The sequencer listed for this sample is Illumina HiSeq 2500. To reduce PCR and sequencing biases, unique molecular identifiers were incorporated into the TCR beta cDNA libraries. Every 1 to 10 million input T cells yielded around 500,000 cDNA molecules, meaning each molecule approximated one T cell. The patient libraries were prepared and sequenced using the same protocol as the earlier healthy control dataset. Within a given batch, samples were prepared together, multiplexed and sequenced on the same HiSeq lane. In the source study's methods: Raw barcoded reads were processed with MIGEC, discarding single-read molecular identifier groups before consensus assembly and CDR3 extraction. Clonotype tables were post-analysed with VDJtools, normalizing diversity by down-sampling all datasets to the smallest sample size. Repertoire overlap clustering matched CDR3 amino acid but not nucleotide sequences to correct batch-related cross-sample contamination. TCRdb applied fastp at Q25 and MiXCR to the public reads, then kept only in-frame beta chains. Every CDR3 protein is listed once, alongside the most common genes and DNA of its rows. TCRdb, not the authors, supplied the V and J calls. For this sample there are roughly 800,000 distinct CDR3 sequences; 30% appear just once. Under 0.7% of the sample goes to the ten largest clones.

The CDR3 numbers 13 residues from cysteine through phenylalanine. Kept here is only the CDR3 DNA, which spans 39 bases and is read in frame from base 1. V was cut back by 5 bases and J by 10 bases, leaving a gap of 15 bases between them. TCR beta repertoires were profiled from peripheral blood of roughly 13 young patients with multiple sclerosis to demonstrate the VDJtools post-analysis software. The multiple sclerosis patients were children and adolescents between roughly 6 and 16 years of age. Sequencing was done on a sample of blood. The chain was built from TRBV12-3 or TRBV12-4 and TRBJ2-1, and TRBD1 may be the D gene, going by 7 matching bases. This clonotype was obtained from a girl aged 5 to 17 with multiple sclerosis. CDR3 reads: CASSQGGLYEQFF. The DNA sequence reads TGTGCCAGCAGTCAGGGGGGTTTATACGAGCAGTTCTTC.